The source of this TCR beta chain is a study of CD8+ T cells in alopecia areata. The study's findings and limits: For lesional scalp, especially alopecia totalis/universalis, clonality was higher than in normal scalp.

TCR sequencing used cDNA made by reverse transcription of extracted RNA. Using immunoSEQ multiplex PCR, the repertoire was profiled, and TCRdb retains in-frame clones only, with some absent. The sample yields some 95,000 clones, roughly 45% seen once. Worth noting for this clone: Its antigen is still unknown.

Treatment specified: oral pan-JAK inhibitor, 5-10 mg twice daily. Individuals with alopecia areata gave both lesional scalp punch biopsies and peripheral blood for collection. The sequences come from CD8+ T cells sorted from blood, collected at week 24, from a patient treated with tofacitinib. The origin of this receptor is a human donor with alopecia areata.

In DNA, the CDR3 is TGCAGCGTTGTAGGACAGGGAACTGAAGCTTTCTTT. This gives the protein CSVVGQGTEAFF. J is TRBJ1-1 and V is TRBV29-1; TRBD1 aligns across 8 bases. Germline V gene sequence: CDR1 SQVTM, CDR2 ANQGSEA. CDR3 size: 12 residues. The J segment lost 5 bases and the V segment lost 4 bases, leaving 3 bases of the junction unmatched.